The entry below describes one TCR beta chain. As yet, its antigen is unknown. The data derive from a study of shared clonotypes between healthy human individuals. V lost 2 bases and J lost 5, with 10 bases in between. This CDR3 is 14 amino acids long. The germline gives CDR1 SGHRS, CDR2 YFSETQ. The data were produced by immunoSEQ multiplex PCR, yet TCRdb's version contains in-frame clones alone and is incomplete. This table has about 980,000 clones, over 60% appearing once. Overall study findings and caveats: The donor pool, a small one, limited the genetic and exposure-history diversity represented.

Sequenced material: memory CD4+ T cells sorted from blood. Subset specified: CD45RA-negative fraction. The clonotype originates from a man between 18 and 35 years old in good health. The rearrangement links TRBV5-1 to TRBJ2-2; D might be TRBD2 (5 bases). CDR3 sequence (DNA): TGCGCCAGCAGCTTCCGGTGGGAGACCGGGGAGCTGTTTTTT. Protein sequence: CASSFRWETGELFF.